Sequencing of this T cell receptor beta chain was carried out in a study of T cell changes during pregnancy in multiple sclerosis (dated by TCRdb to the late 2010s). In the study overall: The study looked at changes in the T cell repertoire across pregnancy in women with multiple sclerosis.

In the germline V gene, CDR1 corresponds to SGHTA and CDR2 to FQGNSA. There are 14 amino acids in the CDR3, from cysteine to phenylalanine inclusive. The sequence is cut down to CDR3 DNA, 42 bases in frame from base 1. V is cut by 5 bases and J by 4 bases, and the space between the germline ends is 11 bases. The receptor library was made with the immunoSEQ multiplex PCR assay. TCRdb took over this immuneACCESS table, retaining in-frame rearrangements with V and J assigned. Such tables are incomplete; in checked studies, under half of the missing clones stem from an unresolved V gene, and the remainder is unexplained. A total of approximately 80,000 clones appear in this sample, roughly nine tenths of them only once. The ten largest make up around 3.4% of the sample. About this clone: No antigen is known for it. No qualities accompany the bases; no much larger clone lies one base away.

This specimen was PBMCs, taken in the first trimester of pregnancy. Here the chain combines TRBV7-2 and TRBJ2-2, with the D segment identity uncertain. The sequence was collected from a female donor in good health, serving as a control in a pregnancy study. Some clones in this sample may be carry-over from other donors' samples. The DNA reads TGTGCCAGCAGCCGGGTCGGATCCACCGGGGAGCTGTTTTTT. Its translation is CASSRVGSTGELFF.